The 10 T cell receptor beta chains reported below all come from one sample, sequenced in a study of blood T cell repertoires in COVID-19. Sequencing used immunoSEQ multiplex PCR; TCRdb keeps in-frame clones, though not all of them. The repertoire holds approximately 200,000 clones, roughly 88% seen once, with around 9% in the top ten. Sequenced sample: PBMCs or T cells enriched from blood (not recorded which). These receptors came from a woman younger than 45 who had recovered from COVID-19.

V and J are TRBV6-5 and TRBJ1-4; 7 bases are a match to TRBD1. Germline V gene sequence: CDR1 MNHEY, CDR2 SVGAGI. The CDR3 consists of 13 residues. Unmatched junction bases numbered 3, after V lost 7 bases and J lost 4 bases. In DNA form, the CDR3 reads TGTGCCAGCAAGCAGGGGGGTAATGAAAAACTGTTTTTT. Translating gives CASKQGGNEKLFF.

V is TRBV19 and J is TRBJ1-1; 7 nucleotides agree with TRBD1. Germline assignment: CDR1 LNHDA and CDR2 SQIVND (reference sequence). The CDR3 spans 16 residues. J was trimmed by 3 bases and V by 4 bases; bases with no gene match: 11. The CDR3: CASSTGTVHPYTEAFF. The CDR3 bases are TGTGCCAGTAGTACAGGGACAGTCCATCCCTACACTGAAGCTTTCTTT.

The genes are TRBV27 and TRBJ2-7; 7 bases map to TRBD2. V lost 3 bases and J lost 4; bases outside the gene matches: 6. CDR3 length: 14 amino acids. The V gene's germline CDR1 is MNHEY and CDR2 SMNVEV (reference sequence). CDR3 nucleotides: TGTGCCAGCAGTTTCGGGGGGAGGGCATACGAGCAGTACTTC. This gives the protein CASSFGGRAYEQYF.

The CDR3, as DNA: TGTGCCAGCAGCCAAGACACCGGGAGGCTGTTTTTT. This encodes CASSQDTGRLFF. V usage is TRBV3-1 (or the pseudogene TRBV3-2) and J usage is TRBJ1-4; D gene unclear. The CDR3 is made up of 12 amino acids. Trimming removed 0 bases from V and 14 bases from J, with 10 bases in between. Germline loops: CDR1 LGHDT, CDR2 YNNKEL (reference sequence).

The chain carries TRBV19 and TRBJ2-5, with a weak D call TRBD1 (5 bases). Trimming stripped 0 bases from V and 4 bases from J, with 9 bases between. The CDR3 has 14 residues. Per the germline V gene, CDR1 is LNHDA and CDR2 is SQIVND (reference sequence). CDR3 region: CASSIEGVGETQYF. The CDR3 DNA reads as TGTGCCAGTAGTATAGAAGGGGTCGGAGAGACCCAGTACTTC.

The chain uses TRBV13 and TRBJ2-6, with TRBD1 identical over 8 bases. Germline V gene lookup returns CDR1 PRHDT and CDR2 FYEKMQ (reference sequence). Trimming at V came to 2 bases and at J to 0 bases, leaving 3 bases not matched to a gene. The CDR3 has 17 residues. CDR3 nucleotides: TGTGCCAGCAGCTTAAGGACAGGGCCCTCTGGGGCCAACGTCCTGACTTTC. Translated: CASSLRTGPSGANVLTF.

The chain is built from TRBV7-2 and TRBJ2-1, with 10 bases identical to TRBD2. This CDR3 is built from 16 residues. J lost 5 bases, V lost 4 bases, and 8 bases had no gene match. Germline lookup yields CDR1 SGHTA and CDR2 FQGNSA. The CDR3 DNA is TGTGCCAGCAGCTCCCCCGGGACTAGCGCCAACAATGAGCAGTTCTTC. As protein: CASSSPGTSANNEQFF.

The chain joins TRBV9 to TRBJ1-2, with a tentative D call TRBD1 (6 bases). From germline, CDR1 is SGDLS and CDR2 YYNGEE. The CDR3 runs to 13 residues. V was clipped by 4 bases and J by 4 bases, with 11 bases between them. The CDR3 DNA follows: TGTGCCAGCAGCCGGACAGCTACCTATGGCTACACCTTC. Translated: CASSRTATYGYTF.

The chain is built from TRBV19 and TRBJ2-3; TRBD1 matches 8 bases. The germline CDR1 and CDR2 sequences are LNHDA and SQIVND (reference sequence). V dropped 6 bases and J dropped 3; count of bases not matched to a gene: 8. CDR3 length: 15 residues. CDR3 coding DNA: TGTGCCAGTAGACAGACAGGGGATGGGACAGATACGCAGTATTTT. The encoded protein is CASRQTGDGTDTQYF.

J is TRBJ2-1 and V is TRBV29-1, with D perhaps matching TRBD1 (6 bases). Trimming cost V 6 bases and J 3 bases, with 24 bases left between them. CDR3 length: 17 amino acids. The V gene's germline CDR1 is SQVTM and CDR2 ANQGSEA. In DNA, the CDR3 is TGCAGCGTCGACAACCCTAGGGACACAAGGCACTACAATGAGCAGTTCTTC. Amino acids: CSVDNPRDTRHYNEQFF.